This TCR beta chain was sequenced for a study of identical twins. Study-wide points: It was out-of-frame TCR alpha sharing in monozygotic twins that models underestimated. Potential partial confounding of zero-insertion analyses by invariant MAIT and iNKT cells was noted.

The CDR3 has 14 residues. V shed 4 bases and J shed 3 bases, with 13 bases lying between them. TCRdb passed the 5' RACE reads through MiXCR, listing each CDR3 protein once. This repertoire shows 350,000 to 600,000 distinct CDR3 sequences, more than 13% found once; its top ten account for around 0.48%. Points on this clonotype: Antigen specificity is unknown.

This sample was shared with a second study, whose subject was yellow fever vaccine responses in identical twins.

This sequence joins TRBV12-3 or TRBV12-4 and TRBJ2-7; perhaps TRBD2 as D (5 bases). This receptor was identified in a woman younger than 30 in good health. Sequenced sample: CD4+ T cells sorted from blood. The CDR3 spells CASSYAGKVYEQYF. The CDR3 nucleotides read TGTGCCAGCAGTTATGCGGGTAAAGTCTACGAGCAGTACTTC.